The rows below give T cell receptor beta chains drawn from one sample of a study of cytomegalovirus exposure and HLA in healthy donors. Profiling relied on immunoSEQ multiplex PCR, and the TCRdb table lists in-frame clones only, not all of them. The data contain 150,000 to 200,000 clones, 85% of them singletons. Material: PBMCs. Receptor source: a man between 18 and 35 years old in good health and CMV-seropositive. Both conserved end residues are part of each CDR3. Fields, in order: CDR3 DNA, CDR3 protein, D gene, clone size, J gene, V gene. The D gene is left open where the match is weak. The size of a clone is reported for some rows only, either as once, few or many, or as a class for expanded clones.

TGTGCCAGCAGCAAAGTGGGGACAGGGTGGTCCTATGGCTACACCTTC | CASSKVGTGWSYGYTF | NA | NA | TRBJ1-2 | TRBV21-1
TGCGCCAGCAGCTTGGGGGGAGGGGTAATGAACACTGAAGCTTTCTTT | CASSLGGGVMNTEAFF | NA | once | TRBJ1-1 | TRBV5-1
TGCGCCAGCCAACAGATCGGACAGCCGACAGATACGCAGTATTTT | CASQQIGQPTDTQYF | NA | NA | TRBJ2-3 | TRBV5-1
TGTGCCTGGGACGTTCCGGGGAGCAATCAGCCCCAACATTTT | CAWDVPGSNQPQHF | NA | NA | TRBJ1-5 | TRBV30
TGTGCCAGCAGCAGCAGTGGAGGGTCCGGGGAGCTGTTTTTT | CASSSSGGSGELFF | NA | NA | TRBJ2-2 | TRBV7-3
TGCGCCAGCAGCTCGTTAGAACAATCGGGTAACACTGAAGCTTTCTTT | CASSSLEQSGNTEAFF | NA | NA | TRBJ1-1 | TRBV5-1
TGCGCCAGCAGCCAAGTCAGGCTTCCGGATACGCAGTATTTT | CASSQVRLPDTQYF | NA | NA | TRBJ2-3 | TRBV4-1
TGTGCCAGCAGCACCCCCTCGGCGGGTAGGAATGAGCAGTTCTTC | CASSTPSAGRNEQFF | NA | few | TRBJ2-1 | TRBV9
TGTGCCAGCAGCGTAGCGGGGGACACTGAAGCTTTCTTT | CASSVAGDTEAFF | NA | few | TRBJ1-1 | TRBV9
TGCAGCCCTCTGGGCTCACTCGGGGACACTGAAGCTTTCTTT | CSPLGSLGDTEAFF | NA | once | TRBJ1-1 | TRBV29-1
TGTGCCAGCAGTTTTTTGGCCAGCGCAGAGAGGGATACGCAGTATTTT | CASSFLASAERDTQYF | NA | NA | TRBJ2-3 | TRBV27
TGTGCCAGCAGTTCCAAACCTCGACAGGGGCAGCATTTT | CASSSKPRQGQHF | TRBD1 | NA | TRBJ1-5 | TRBV27
TGTGCCAGCAGCCGTCGGACTAGCGGAAAAATACAAGAGACCCAGTACTTC | CASSRRTSGKIQETQYF | TRBD2 | NA | TRBJ2-5 | TRBV5-6
TGTGCCAGCAGCTCTACCTCTGGGGCCAACGTCCTGACTTTC | CASSSTSGANVLTF | NA | NA | TRBJ2-6 | TRBV5-4
TGTGCCAGCAGCTTGGGGGAGGAAGGTGGTATCTATGGCTACACCTTC | CASSLGEEGGIYGYTF | NA | NA | TRBJ1-2 | TRBV7-9
TGTGCCAGTAGTATATGGGGGGGCCACTACAATGAGCAGTTCTTC | CASSIWGGHYNEQFF | NA | NA | TRBJ2-1 | TRBV19
TGTGCCAGCAGCTTAGATCAGGTATCACCCCTCCACTTT | CASSLDQVSPLHF | NA | NA | TRBJ1-6 | TRBV11-3
TGTGCCAGCAGCTTAACGACAGGGGGTATCGGGGAGCTGTTTTTT | CASSLTTGGIGELFF | TRBD1 | NA | TRBJ2-2 | TRBV7-3
TGTGCCAGCAGTCCGTGGACAGGGAATTACTATGGCTACACCTTC | CASSPWTGNYYGYTF | TRBD1 | NA | TRBJ1-2 | TRBV6-5
TGTGCCAGCAGTCAGGCCCGGGACAGGGACTATGGCTACACCTTC | CASSQARDRDYGYTF | TRBD1 | NA | TRBJ1-2 | TRBV6-6
TGTGCCAGCAGTTTATATGGCAGGGGCCCTTTGGGTAATTCACCCCTCCACTTT | CASSLYGRGPLGNSPLHF | NA | once | TRBJ1-6 | TRBV27
TGTGCCAGCAGTTCCCCACAGGAAAATCAGCCCCAGCATTTT | CASSSPQENQPQHF | NA | NA | TRBJ1-5 | TRBV6-6
TGTGCCTACATCGGGGGGACTAACTATGGCTACACCTTC | CAYIGGTNYGYTF | NA | NA | TRBJ1-2 | TRBV30
TGTGCCAGTCAAGATTACAGGGGTTACACTGAAGCTTTCTTT | CASQDYRGYTEAFF | TRBD1 | NA | TRBJ1-1 | TRBV7-3
TGTGCCAGCAGCTTAGCGAACTCGAGGGGGAGCTCCTACGAGCAGTACTTC | CASSLANSRGSSYEQYF | NA | few | TRBJ2-7 | TRBV7-2
TGTGCCAGCGGATCCCGCGGGCGGCGAGGTGGAAACACCATATATTTT | CASGSRGRRGGNTIYF | NA | NA | TRBJ1-3 | TRBV28
TGTGCCAGCACGGGTACAACCGCCTACGAGCAGTACTTC | CASTGTTAYEQYF | NA | NA | TRBJ2-7 | TRBV27